Each of the 15 T cell receptor beta chains below was sequenced from the same sample in a study of cytomegalovirus exposure and HLA in healthy donors (dated by TCRdb to between 2016 and 2019). Receptor amplification or capture employed the immunoSEQ multiplex PCR assay. The multiplex PCR relied on a mix of 60 forward primers for TCR Vbeta segments and 13 reverse primers for TCR Jbeta segments. TCRdb obtained this table from immuneACCESS and retained in-frame rearrangements with V and J assigned. These tables miss some clones; where compared with another copy, unresolved V genes account for less than half of the shortfall, and the remainder is unexplained. The sample table lists around 180,000 clones, around 77% of them with a count of one. The leading ten clones occupy over 2% of the sample. Specimen: PBMCs. These receptors originate from a man in his 60s in good health and CMV-seronegative.

The chain is built from TRBV2 and TRBJ1-1; D uncertain. With 5 bases removed from V and 5 bases from J, the gap between germline ends came to 18 bases. This CDR3 comprises 15 residues. In germline, CDR1 is SNHLY, CDR2 FYNNEI. CDR3 loop: CASSQNGEGWTEAFF. The DNA for the CDR3 is TGTGCCAGCAGTCAAAACGGCGAGGGATGGACTGAAGCTTTCTTT.

This rearrangement joins TRBV5-6 to TRBJ2-4, with 7 bases identical to TRBD2. Trimming at V came to 2 bases and at J to 3 bases, leaving 8 bases not matched to a gene. Per germline, CDR1 SGHDT and CDR2 YYEEEE. CDR3 size: 16 residues. The CDR3 loop reads CASSFMTSQHKNIQYF. CDR3 in DNA: TGTGCCAGCAGCTTCATGACTAGCCAACACAAAAACATTCAGTACTTC.

The table lists this clone with a few counts. The V gene is TRBV5-6, the J gene TRBJ1-1; possibly TRBD1 for D (5 bases). There are 14 residues in the CDR3. The germline gives CDR1 SGHDT, CDR2 YYEEEE. V lost 6 bases and J 1 base, leaving 13 bases between the germline ends. The CDR3 DNA is TGTGCCAGCACCCCACCAGGGCCGAACACTGAAGCTTTCTTT. This encodes CASTPPGPNTEAFF.

In this sample, this clone turned up a few times. The genes are TRBV9 and TRBJ2-2, with TRBD2 identical over 8 bases. Trimming cost V 0 bases and J 0 bases; bases outside gene matches: 4. Germline assignment: CDR1 SGDLS and CDR2 YYNGEE. This CDR3 is 17 amino acids long. CDR3 DNA: TGTGCCAGCAGCGTAGAGACTAGCGCCGCGAACACCGGGGAGCTGTTTTTT. Amino acids: CASSVETSAANTGELFF.

This clone has more than one count but fewer than ten. Other DNA sequences in the sample encode the same CDR3. This chain links TRBV6-5 with TRBJ2-7; 7 nucleotides line up with TRBD2. The J segment lost 1 base and the V segment lost 2 bases, leaving 2 bases of the junction unmatched. Germline V lookup: CDR1 MNHEY, CDR2 SVGAGI. This CDR3 is built from 14 residues. The chain's CDR3 is CASSYGRGSYEQYF. DNA for the CDR3: TGTGCCAGCAGTTACGGGAGGGGTTCCTACGAGCAGTACTTC.

This clone has only a few counts. The chain carries TRBV5-6 and TRBJ2-5; the D gene is possibly TRBD2 (6 bases). Per germline, CDR1 SGHDT and CDR2 YYEEEE. The CDR3 sequence is 16 residues long. V lost 3 bases and J 1 base, leaving 16 bases between the germline ends. This chain's CDR3 is CASSYRRVSGQETQYF. The CDR3 DNA is TGTGCCAGCAGCTATCGAAGGGTTAGCGGCCAAGAGACCCAGTACTTC. Full variable domain (outside the CDR3, taken from reference TRBV5-6 and TRBJ2-5): DAGVTQSPTHLIKTRGQQVTLRCSPKSGHDTVSWYQQALGQGPQFIFQYYEEEERQRGNFPDRFSGHQFPNYSSELNVNALLLGDSALYLCASSYRRVSGQETQYFGPGTRLLVL.

The V call is TRBV5-1, the J call TRBJ2-2; possible D gene TRBD2, 5 bases. The CDR3 is made up of 14 amino acids. Trimming pared 2 bases from V and 3 bases from J, leaving 8 bases between. The germline V gene encodes CDR1 SGHRS and CDR2 YFSETQ. CDR3 sequence reads: CASSFTRDTGELFF. CDR3 bases: TGCGCCAGCAGCTTCACTAGGGACACCGGGGAGCTGTTTTTT.

This chain joins TRBV6-6 and TRBJ2-7; TRBD2 aligns across 7 bases. Trimming removed 4 bases from V and 1 base from J; junction bases left unmatched: 7. Germline-derived CDR1 and CDR2 are MNHNY and SVGAGI (reference sequence). CDR3 length equals 15 residues. The CDR3 DNA is TGTGCCAGCAGTTCCCAGGGAGGGGTGTCCTACGAGCAGTACTTC. Translation gives CASSSQGGVSYEQYF.

The chain couples TRBV7-9 to TRBJ1-3; D not resolved. Looked up from germline, CDR1 is SEHNR and CDR2 is FQNEAQ (reference sequence). The CDR3 contains 15 residues. V gave up 5 bases and J gave up 0 bases, with 11 bases separating them. Written as DNA, the CDR3 is TGTGCCAGCAGCGATCAAAGTAGCTCTGGAAACACCATATATTTT. This encodes CASSDQSSSGNTIYF.

The rearrangement uses TRBV10-3 and TRBJ2-3; 11 nucleotides line up with TRBD2. V shed 6 bases and J 0 bases; nucleotides not matched to a gene: 2. The CDR3 runs to 15 residues. The germline V gene has CDR1 ENHRY and CDR2 SYGVKD. The chain's CDR3 is CAISWTSGSTDTQYF. The CDR3 DNA follows: TGTGCCATCAGCTGGACTAGCGGGAGCACAGATACGCAGTATTTT.

This clone has a single count. The chain carries TRBV5-6 and TRBJ1-5, with 9 nucleotides matching TRBD1. The CDR3 is 17 residues long. V was clipped by 0 bases and J by 1 base; unmatched bases: 5. The germline gives CDR1 SGHDT, CDR2 YYEEEE. This CDR3 reads CASSLEGQGLSNQPQHF. The CDR3 DNA is TGTGCCAGCAGCTTGGAGGGACAGGGTCTAAGCAATCAGCCCCAGCATTTT. Drawing the rest from reference TRBV5-6 and TRBJ1-5, the complete variable domain is DAGVTQSPTHLIKTRGQQVTLRCSPKSGHDTVSWYQQALGQGPQFIFQYYEEEERQRGNFPDRFSGHQFPNYSSELNVNALLLGDSALYLCASSLEGQGLSNQPQHFGDGTRLSIL.

This clone was observed once. The J gene is TRBJ2-1, the V gene TRBV5-4, with 14 bases identical to TRBD2. The CDR3 is 17 residues long. The germline V gene has CDR1 SGHNT and CDR2 YYREEE (reference sequence). With V trimmed by 4 bases and J by 3 bases, 6 bases remained unmatched. This CDR3 reads CASSAGLAGGGYNEQFF. CDR3 bases: TGTGCCAGCAGCGCAGGACTAGCGGGGGGTGGCTACAATGAGCAGTTCTTC.

The chain links TRBV28 to TRBJ1-2, with D unresolved. The CDR3 consists of 11 residues. Trimming removed 4 bases from V and 8 bases from J, with 8 bases in between. CDR1 and CDR2 (germline): MDHEN, SYDVKM. The CDR3 loop is CASSWSGGYTF. The CDR3 DNA reads TGTGCCAGCAGTTGGTCGGGGGGCTACACCTTC.

The J gene is TRBJ1-5, the V gene TRBV21-1. TRBV21-1 corresponds to a pseudogene. The CDR3 length is 15 residues. The CDR3 coding sequence is TGTGCCAGCAGCCGGGAGCCAGGATCAGGTCAGCCCCAGCATTTT. As protein: CASSREPGSGQPQHF.

The chain links TRBV7-8 to TRBJ2-5; TRBD2 matches 14 bases. The CDR3 consists of 19 residues. In germline, CDR1 is SGHVS, CDR2 FQNEAQ. Germline trimming cut 5 bases from V and 5 bases from J; bases unmatched to any gene: 16. In DNA, the CDR3 is TGTGCCAGCAGCCCCCATCGAGTCTTGACTAGCGGGAGGGGGGAGACCCAGTACTTC. Its protein product is CASSPHRVLTSGRGETQYF.